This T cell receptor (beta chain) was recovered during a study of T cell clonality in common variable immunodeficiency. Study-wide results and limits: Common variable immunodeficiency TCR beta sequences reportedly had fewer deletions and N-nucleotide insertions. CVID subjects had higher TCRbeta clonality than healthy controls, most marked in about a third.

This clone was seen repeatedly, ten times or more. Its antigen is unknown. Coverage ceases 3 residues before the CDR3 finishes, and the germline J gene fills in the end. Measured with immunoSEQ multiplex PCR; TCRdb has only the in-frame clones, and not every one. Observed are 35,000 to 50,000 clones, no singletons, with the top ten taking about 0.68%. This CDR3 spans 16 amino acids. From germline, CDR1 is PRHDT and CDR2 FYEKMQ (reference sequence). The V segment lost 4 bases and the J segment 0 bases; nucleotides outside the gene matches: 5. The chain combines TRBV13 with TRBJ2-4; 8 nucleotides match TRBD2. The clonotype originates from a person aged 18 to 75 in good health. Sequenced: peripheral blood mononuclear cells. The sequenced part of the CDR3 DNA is TGTGCCAGCAGCTCCAGCGGGAGTCTAGCCAAAAACATT. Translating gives CASSSSGSLAKNI. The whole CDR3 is CASSSSGSLAKNIQYF.